Shown below are 10 T cell receptor beta chains from a single sample sequenced in a study of tumor and adjacent non-tumor tissue in lung cancer. RNA was extracted from bulk tissue without any cell sorting. A modified ARM-PCR protocol with three rounds of nested PCR amplified TCRbeta. TCRdb independently ran MiXCR on the multiplex PCR reads; one entry per CDR3 protein. The repertoire holds 100,000 to 120,000 distinct CDR3 sequences, nearly 85% seen once, with 20% to 25% in the top ten. Specimen: lung tumor tissue. The receptors here all came from a man between 65 and 85 years old with non-small cell lung cancer.

As to this clonotype: This may be a read error, as it is one base from a much larger clone. The CDR3 carries no conserved terminal phenylalanine or tryptophan, so it likely arises from a read error. The chain recombines TRBV28 with TRBJ2-5, with D unclear. V was pared by 6 bases and J by 2 bases, with 4 bases between. The CDR3 sequence is 11 residues long. Germline CDR1 reads MDHEN; CDR2 reads SYDVKM. The CDR3 reads CASSPQETQYL. The CDR3 bases are TGTGCCAGCAGCCCACAAGAGACCCAGTACCTC.

Notes on this clonotype: One end of the junction does not line up with germline, which may come from a read error. V gene TRBV5-1 combines with J gene TRBJ2-1, with TRBD1 matching over 10 bases. Germline assignment: CDR1 SGHRS and CDR2 YFSETQ. The CDR3 contains 15 residues. The CDR3 loop is CTSSLGGTGVNDQFF. CDR3 DNA sequence: TGCACCAGCAGCCTAGGCGGGACAGGGGTAAATGATCAGTTCTTC.

The V gene is TRBV6-5, the J gene TRBJ1-1; D is unclear. Trimming shortened V by 2 bases and J by 1 base, and 23 bases separated the two germline ends. From germline, CDR1 is MNHEY and CDR2 SVGAGI. The CDR3 length is 19 residues. CDR3 loop: CASSYHSRIPSSANTEAFF. In DNA, the CDR3 is TGTGCCAGCAGTTACCACTCGAGGATACCCTCTTCAGCGAACACTGAAGCTTTCTTT.

This chain links TRBV4-1 with TRBJ2-7, with a tentative D call TRBD2 (5 bases). V lost 3 bases to trimming and J lost 3 bases, with 21 bases between them. Germline V CDR1 and CDR2: MGHRA, YSYEKL. The CDR3 has 17 amino acids. CDR3 region: CASSHRYPSGRRYEQYF. The CDR3 coding sequence is TGCGCCAGCAGCCACCGATACCCATCGGGAAGACGCTACGAGCAGTACTTC.

Turning to this clonotype: A junction end diverges from the germline sequence, so it may reflect a read error. This rearrangement joins TRBV6-6 to TRBJ2-2, with D possibly being TRBD2 (5 bases). Per germline, CDR1 MNHNY and CDR2 SVGAGI (reference sequence). This CDR3 region has 14 residues. CDR3 DNA: TGTGCCAGCAGAAGCGACCCGAACACCGGGGAGCTGTTTTTC. Protein product: CASRSDPNTGELFF.

A word on this clonotype: The CDR3 end shows no conserved phenylalanine or tryptophan, and so a read error is likely. The V call is TRBV5-1, the J call TRBJ2-5; D is possibly TRBD2 (6 bases). Deletions cut 5 bases from V and 4 bases from J, with 27 bases between. The CDR3 has 18 residues. CDR1 and CDR2 from the germline V gene are SGHRS and YFSETQ. CDR3 residues: CASSLLSLGLSGGETQYV. For the CDR3, the DNA is TGCGCCAGCAGTTTGTTGAGTTTGGGACTTTCTGGGGGAGAGACCCAGTACGTC.

The count of this clonotype is one. Germline and junction disagree at one end, which may indicate a read error. The rearrangement joins TRBV11-2 to TRBJ2-3; possibly TRBD1 for D (5 bases). The V gene's germline CDR1 is SGHAT and CDR2 FQNNGV. CDR3 length equals 15 residues. The CDR3 DNA follows: TGTGCCAGCAGCTTAGGACCCGGCAGGGCAGAAACGCAGTATTTT. Encoded protein: CASSLGPGRAETQYF.

With regard to this clonotype: Its ends do not fully match the called genes, so a read error is possible. This sequence joins TRBV6-5 and TRBJ1-1; a possible D gene is TRBD1 (5 bases). Looked up from germline, CDR1 is MNHEY and CDR2 is SVGAGI. The CDR3 spans 14 residues. The CDR3 bases are TGTGCCAGCAGTCTTCAGGGTGTGAACACTGAAGCTTTGTTC. Amino acid sequence: CASSLQGVNTEALF.

To note about this clonotype: One end of the junction fails to match germline, which may point to a read error. This chain joins TRBV28 and TRBJ1-2, with a tentative D call TRBD1 (6 bases). CDR1 is MDHEN and CDR2 is SYDVKM in the germline V gene. The CDR3 has 13 residues. CDR3 loop: CASSRQALYDYTF. DNA of the CDR3: TGTGCCAGCAGTCGACAGGCGCTCTATGACTACACTTTC.

Note on this clonotype: The conserved closing phenylalanine or tryptophan is absent in this CDR3, likely reflecting a read error. The chain carries TRBV12-5 and TRBJ1-2, with a weak D call TRBD1 (6 bases). Germline V gene sequence: CDR1 LGHNT, CDR2 FRNRAP. This CDR3 is built from 13 residues. V dropped 6 bases and J dropped 7 bases, with 15 bases sitting between them. As DNA, the CDR3 is TGTGCTAGTGGCCACACTGACAGGAGTGGCTACACCATC. Residues: CASGHTDRSGYTI.